Below, 29 T cell receptor beta chains from the same sample are listed, as sequenced in a study of technical replicates of blood from four donors. Some clones are missing from TCRdb's copy, which holds only in-frame ones; the method was immunoSEQ multiplex PCR. The sample carries more than 65,000 clones, 90% to 95% recorded once. The sequenced sample consisted of T cells isolated from PBMCs. The receptors were gathered from a human donor in good health.

This chain links TRBV30 with TRBJ1-1; D is uncertain. CDR1 is GTSNPN and CDR2 is SVGIG in the germline V gene (reference sequence). The CDR3 runs to 14 residues. V was pared by 0 bases and J by 0 bases, with 8 bases between. The CDR3 region has the DNA TGTGCCTGGAGTGTGACGGGAATGAACACTGAAGCTTTCTTT. It translates to CAWSVTGMNTEAFF.

This chain links TRBV7-3 with TRBJ2-2, with D possibly matching TRBD2 (5 bases). CDR3 size: 15 residues. V was shortened by 6 bases and J by 3 bases, with 14 bases between the two germline ends. CDR1 is SGHTA and CDR2 is FQGTGA in the germline V gene. CDR3 coding DNA: TGTGCCAGCAGAAAAAAAGGACTCGACACCGGGGAGCTGTTTTTT. Protein product: CASRKKGLDTGELFF. Together with reference TRBV7-3 and TRBJ2-2, the CDR3 gives the full variable domain: GAGVSQTPSNKVTEKGKYVELRCDPISGHTALYWYRQSLGQGPEFLIYFQGTGAADDSGLPNDRFFAVRPEGSVSTLKIQRTERGDSAVYLCASRKKGLDTGELFFGEGSRLTVL.

V gene TRBV7-2 combines with J gene TRBJ1-5, with a possible D match to TRBD1 (5 bases). The germline V gene encodes CDR1 SGHTA and CDR2 FQGNSA. CDR3 length: 13 amino acids. V was cut by 8 bases and J by 5 bases, with 13 bases left in between. Written as DNA, the CDR3 is TGTGCCAGCCGCGGGGGACCTGATCAGCCCCAGCATTTT. Its protein product is CASRGGPDQPQHF.

V is TRBV30 and J is TRBJ2-1, with D unclear. Trimming took 0 bases from V and 5 from J, leaving 8 bases between them. Germline loops: CDR1 GTSNPN, CDR2 SVGIG (reference sequence). The CDR3 consists of 13 residues. CDR3 in DNA: TGTGCCTGGAGTGTACAAGCGAACAATGAGCAGTTCTTC. This translates into CAWSVQANNEQFF.

The genes are TRBV2 and TRBJ2-3; 11 bases map to TRBD2. CDR3 length: 18 residues. J lost 1 base, V lost 0 bases, and 6 bases had no gene match. Germline CDR1 and CDR2: SNHLY and FYNNEI. CDR3 residues: CASSEAVLAGGGTDTQYF. DNA of the CDR3: TGTGCCAGCAGTGAAGCGGTGCTAGCGGGAGGAGGCACAGATACGCAGTATTTT.

The genes are TRBV14 and TRBJ2-1; 9 bases are shared with TRBD2. Trimming removed 1 base from V and 2 bases from J; junction bases left unmatched: 3. CDR3 size: 16 residues. The germline gives CDR1 SGHDN, CDR2 FVKESK. The CDR3 DNA reads TGTGCCAGCAGCCAAGTTGAGCGGGAGGCCTACAATGAGCAGTTCTTC. Amino acid sequence: CASSQVEREAYNEQFF.

This chain uses TRBV29-1 with TRBJ1-1; unclear D gene. Trimming stripped 5 bases from V and 8 bases from J, with 15 bases between. The CDR3 is 12 residues long. CDR1 and CDR2 from the germline V gene are SQVTM and ANQGSEA. The CDR3 DNA follows: TGCAGCGTTAGCACGGGTATACTAGAAGCTTTCTTT. The encoded protein is CSVSTGILEAFF.

This chain joins TRBV27 and TRBJ2-3; 7 bases are shared with TRBD1. CDR1 and CDR2 from the germline V gene are MNHEY and SMNVEV (reference sequence). Trimming took 6 bases from V and 4 from J; bases not matched to a gene: 10. The CDR3 loop spans 15 amino acids. The CDR3 DNA is TGTGCCAGCAGCAGAAAGGACAGGCGCGCAGATACGCAGTATTTT. Encoded protein: CASSRKDRRADTQYF.

The chain uses TRBV29-1 and TRBJ2-7; maybe TRBD2 (7 bases). Trimming left V 7 bases short and J 1 base short, with 14 bases between. This CDR3 comprises 13 residues. Germline V lookup: CDR1 SQVTM, CDR2 ANQGSEA. The CDR3 DNA is TGCAGCGCGTGGGGGGGCTTATCCTACGAGCAGTACTTC. Its protein is CSAWGGLSYEQYF.

The J gene is TRBJ1-1, the V gene TRBV6-1, with D unclear. Looked up from germline, CDR1 is MNHNS and CDR2 is SASEGT. V lost 3 bases to trimming and J lost 0 bases, with 8 bases between them. This CDR3 is 14 amino acids long. CDR3 DNA sequence: TGTGCCAGCAGTGATGACACCGTGAACACTGAAGCTTTCTTT. Its protein product is CASSDDTVNTEAFF.

This clone was detected only once. The rearrangement joins TRBV6-1 to TRBJ2-7; D is unresolved. The germline V gene encodes CDR1 MNHNS and CDR2 SASEGT. The CDR3 covers 13 residues. The germline V and J ends were trimmed by 5 bases and 4 bases, with 12 bases remaining between them. This chain's CDR3 is CASSFEAGYEQYF. CDR3 in DNA: TGTGCCAGCAGTTTCGAGGCCGGGTACGAGCAGTACTTC.

Comment on this clone: Other nucleotide sequences from this sample produce the same CDR3. The chain has TRBV30 and TRBJ1-1; no reliable D call. Per the germline V gene, CDR1 is GTSNPN and CDR2 is SVGIG (reference sequence). The V and J ends lost 0 bases and 1 base respectively, with 6 bases between them. The CDR3 covers 13 residues. The CDR3 reads CAWSVAGNTEAFF. The CDR3 DNA follows: TGTGCCTGGAGTGTAGCGGGGAACACTGAAGCTTTCTTT. The variable domain in full, with the rest retrieved from reference TRBV30 and TRBJ1-1, is SQTIHQWPATLVQPVGSPLSLECTVEGTSNPNLYWYRQAAGRGLQLLFYSVGIGQISSEVPQNLSASRPQDRQFILSSKKLLLSDSGFYLCAWSVAGNTEAFFGQGTRLTVV.

This clone appeared once. The chain couples TRBV29-1 to TRBJ1-2; 10 positions agree with TRBD1. The CDR3 consists of 16 residues. Germline lookup yields CDR1 SQVTM and CDR2 ANQGSEA. With V trimmed by 7 bases and J by 4 bases, 15 bases remained unmatched. DNA for the CDR3: TGCAGCGCAGGGGTTGGAGGACAGGGGGGCTTCTATGGCTACACCTTC. Its translation is CSAGVGGQGGFYGYTF.

The genes are TRBV6-6 and TRBJ1-2, with 12 positions matching TRBD1. Germline CDR1 and CDR2: MNHNY and SVGAGI (reference sequence). The CDR3 covers 15 residues. V was clipped by 9 bases and J by 4 bases; unmatched bases: 9. The CDR3 protein is CASWDRGLQVYGYTF. In DNA, the CDR3 is TGTGCCAGTTGGGACAGGGGGCTACAGGTCTATGGCTACACCTTC.

Comments on this clone: Other DNA sequences in this sample translate to the same CDR3. The V and J genes are TRBV27 and TRBJ1-2; D not resolved. The CDR3 runs to 13 residues. CDR1 and CDR2 (germline): MNHEY, SMNVEV (reference sequence). V shed 3 bases and J shed 5 bases, with 10 bases lying between them. CDR3 coding DNA: TGTGCCAGCAGTTTTTCGGGAGGGTATGGCTACACCTTC. The encoded protein is CASSFSGGYGYTF.

The CDR3 loop reads CASSQIAVSYNEQFF. DNA for the CDR3: TGTGCCAGCAGCCAAATAGCGGTTTCCTACAATGAGCAGTTCTTC. This chain links TRBV7-3 with TRBJ2-1; TRBD2 might be the D (6 bases). The germline V gene has CDR1 SGHTA and CDR2 FQGTGA. Trimming stripped 5 bases from V and 1 base from J, with 12 bases between. The CDR3 consists of 15 residues. The complete variable domain, with remaining parts taken from reference TRBV7-3 and TRBJ2-1, reads GAGVSQTPSNKVTEKGKYVELRCDPISGHTALYWYRQSLGQGPEFLIYFQGTGAADDSGLPNDRFFAVRPEGSVSTLKIQRTERGDSAVYLCASSQIAVSYNEQFFGPGTRLTVL.

The rearrangement uses TRBV19 and TRBJ1-1, with no clear D. V was cut by 7 bases and J by 4 bases, with 13 bases left in between. This CDR3 region has 13 residues. CDR1 is LNHDA and CDR2 is SQIVND in the germline V gene (reference sequence). CDR3 nucleotides: TGTGCCAGTAATAGAGGCCCTGCCACTGAAGCTTTCTTT. It translates to CASNRGPATEAFF.

The chain couples TRBV12-2 to TRBJ2-7; TRBD2, the D gene given by the table, was not confirmed from the DNA. TRBV12-2 is classified as a pseudogene. The CDR3 contains 21 residues. As DNA, the CDR3 is TGTGCAAGTCGCTCCGGGACTAGCGGGAAGGGAGTAGTTAGGCTGTTCGACGAGCAGTACTTC. This gives the protein CASRSGTSGKGVVRLFDEQYF.

CDR3 nucleotides: TGCGCCAGCAGCCAAGATCGGGCCGGGACAGGGTCTTTGGATAATGAAAAACTGTTTTTT. This encodes CASSQDRAGTGSLDNEKLFF. This chain connects TRBV4-3 to TRBJ1-4; 9 bases fit TRBD1. CDR1 and CDR2 (germline): LGHNA, YSLEER. V shed 0 bases, J shed 4 bases, and the junction held 15 bases outside the gene matches. This CDR3 is built from 20 residues.

The V call is TRBV7-9, the J call TRBJ1-2; possibly TRBD1 for D (5 bases). The germline CDR1 and CDR2 sequences are SEHNR and FQNEAQ (reference sequence). CDR3 length: 15 amino acids. V gave up 5 bases and J gave up 5 bases, with 18 bases separating them. CDR3 sequence reads: CASSGRDSAGYGYTF. The CDR3 DNA reads TGTGCCAGCAGCGGTCGGGACTCTGCTGGGTATGGCTACACCTTC.

This rearrangement joins TRBV6-1 to TRBJ1-2; unclear D gene. Trimming stripped 3 bases from V and 12 bases from J, with 11 bases between. This CDR3 is built from 11 residues. Looked up from germline, CDR1 is MNHNS and CDR2 is SASEGT. CDR3 residues: CASSDNDRDTF. The CDR3, as DNA: TGTGCCAGCAGTGATAACGACCGGGACACCTTC.

The chain links TRBV11-2 to TRBJ2-7; TRBD1 matches at 8 bases. After removal of 6 bases from V and 5 bases from J, the junction contained 9 bases not matched to a gene. Per germline, CDR1 SGHAT and CDR2 FQNNGV. This CDR3 has 14 residues. CDR3 bases: TGTGCCAGCAGTTCCGGGACAGGATATAACGAGCAGTACTTC. This gives the protein CASSSGTGYNEQYF.

The gene calls are TRBV7-9 and TRBJ2-1; D call uncertain. The CDR3 has 13 amino acids. Germline assignment: CDR1 SEHNR and CDR2 FQNEAQ (reference sequence). Trimming took off 2 bases at V and 4 bases at J, with 6 bases between the two ends. The CDR3 protein is CASSLQSYNEQFF. The CDR3 nucleotides are TGTGCCAGCAGCTTACAGTCTTACAATGAGCAGTTCTTC.

V is TRBV9 and J is TRBJ2-1, with TRBD2 matching 9 bases. V was clipped by 3 bases and J by 8 bases; unmatched bases: 12. CDR1 is SGDLS and CDR2 is YYNGEE in the germline V gene. This CDR3 region has 16 residues. CDR3 in DNA: TGTGCCAGCAGCGAAAGGAGCGGGGGGCCTTTGGATGAGCAGTTCTTC. This gives the protein CASSERSGGPLDEQFF.

V is TRBV29-1 and J is TRBJ1-2; no reliable D call. Germline values: CDR1 SQVTM, CDR2 ANQGSEA. The CDR3 length is 11 residues. Trimming left V 4 bases short and J 5 bases short, with 8 bases between. CDR3 amino acids: CSVAEGYGYTF. For the CDR3, the DNA is TGCAGCGTTGCCGAGGGTTATGGCTACACCTTC.

This clone has only one observation. The V call is TRBV6-1, the J call TRBJ1-2; no reliable D call. The germline CDR1 and CDR2 sequences are MNHNS and SASEGT. V was cut by 4 bases and J by 2 bases, with 11 bases left in between. The CDR3 consists of 14 residues. CDR3 nucleotides: TGTGCCAGCAGTGGGGCCAGAATAAACTATGGCTACACCTTC. Encoded protein: CASSGARINYGYTF.

This chain links TRBV30 with TRBJ1-4; the match to TRBD1 covers 7 bases. Trimming at V came to 8 bases and at J to 3 bases, leaving 6 bases not matched to a gene. This CDR3 is built from 13 residues. The germline gives CDR1 GTSNPN, CDR2 SVGIG (reference sequence). The CDR3 sequence: CARRTGANEKLFF. The DNA of the CDR3 is TGTGCCCGCCGGACAGGAGCTAATGAAAAACTGTTTTTT.

This clone occurred once. V usage is TRBV9 and J usage is TRBJ2-2; D perhaps matches TRBD2 (5 bases). V dropped 3 bases and J dropped 6 bases, with 12 bases sitting between them. The CDR3 runs to 14 residues. CDR1 SGDLS and CDR2 YYNGEE come from the germline V gene. CDR3 bases: TGTGCCAGCAGCGCCCTGGCGGGCGCCGGGGAGCTGTTTTTT. Residues: CASSALAGAGELFF. The complete variable domain, with remaining parts taken from reference TRBV9 and TRBJ2-2, reads DSGVTQTPKHLITATGQRVTLRCSPRSGDLSVYWYQQSLDQGLQFLIQYYNGEERAKGNILERFSAQQFPDLHSELNLSSLELGDSALYFCASSALAGAGELFFGEGSRLTVL.

The chain joins TRBV4-1 to TRBJ1-1; D may be TRBD1 (6 bases). The V end lost 4 bases, the J end lost 1 base, and 10 bases lay between the germline ends. This CDR3 has 14 residues. In germline, CDR1 is MGHRA, CDR2 YSYEKL. The chain's CDR3 is CASSLRGGNTEAFF. The CDR3 DNA follows: TGCGCCAGCAGCCTAAGGGGGGGGAACACTGAAGCTTTCTTT.